This is a list of T cell receptor beta chains from one sample in a study of T cell changes during pregnancy in multiple sclerosis. This table comes from immunoSEQ multiplex PCR, and its TCRdb copy is limited to in-frame clones, with some not included. The table shows around 96,000 clones, with around 94% occurring only once. Specimen: peripheral blood, collected after pregnancy. The receptors come from a female donor in good health, enrolled as a control in a pregnancy study. Both conserved end residues are part of each CDR3. D genes are given only for firm matches. The size field is filled for only some rows; it gives once, few, many or a size class.

v_call	clone_size	j_call	d_call	cdr3_aa	cdr3_nt
TRBV27	NA	TRBJ2-7	NA	CASGLAGRTYEQYF	TGTGCCAGCGGTTTGGCGGGGCGGACCTACGAGCAGTACTTC
TRBV2	NA	TRBJ2-3	NA	CASSSRTAVTDTQYF	TGTGCCAGCAGTTCCAGGACAGCAGTCACAGATACGCAGTATTTT
TRBV29-1	NA	TRBJ1-2	TRBD1	CSAGRGQGGAFNYGYTF	TGCAGCGCCGGACGGGGACAGGGGGGCGCCTTTAACTATGGCTACACCTTC
TRBV11-2	NA	TRBJ2-7	NA	CASSPRTEQYF	TGTGCCAGCAGCCCCAGGACAGAGCAGTACTTC
TRBV18	NA	TRBJ2-1	NA	CASSPSSFTYNEQFF	TGTGCCAGCTCACCTTCTAGCTTCACCTACAATGAGCAGTTCTTC
TRBV7-2	NA	TRBJ2-7	TRBD2	CASSAREGGEQYF	TGTGCCAGCAGCGCCCGGGAGGGCGGGGAGCAGTACTTC
TRBV2	NA	TRBJ1-4	NA	CASSLIDEKLFF	TGTGCCAGCAGCCTAATCGATGAAAAACTGTTTTTT
TRBV11-2	NA	TRBJ2-5	TRBD2	CASSLWAGEGETQYF	TGTGCCAGCAGCTTATGGGCGGGAGAAGGTGAGACCCAGTACTTC
TRBV19	NA	TRBJ2-1	NA	CASSIDVGGIRGYNEQFF	TGTGCCAGTAGTATAGATGTGGGTGGGATCAGAGGGTACAATGAGCAGTTCTTC
TRBV7-2	NA	TRBJ2-5	TRBD2	CASSSLLGRAETQYF	TGTGCCAGCAGCTCTCTCCTCGGGAGGGCGGAGACCCAGTACTTC
TRBV5-1	NA	TRBJ2-1	NA	CASSLVLAIGNEQFF	TGCGCCAGCAGCTTGGTGTTAGCAATAGGCAATGAGCAGTTCTTC
TRBV5-1	NA	TRBJ2-3	NA	CASSLGLTGSTDTQYF	TGCGCCAGCAGCTTGGGGCTGACTGGTTCCACAGATACGCAGTATTTT
TRBV27	NA	TRBJ2-1	TRBD1	CASSFRGTGLNEQFF	TGTGCCAGCAGTTTCCGCGGGACAGGGCTGAATGAGCAGTTCTTC
TRBV5-1	NA	TRBJ1-4	NA	CASSLQGLGEKLFF	TGCGCCAGCAGCCTACAGGGCCTGGGTGAAAAACTGTTTTTT
TRBV7-2	NA	TRBJ2-2	TRBD1	CASSNRDSNTGELFF	TGTGCCAGCAGCAACCGGGACAGCAACACCGGGGAGCTGTTTTTT
TRBV5-4	once	TRBJ1-1	TRBD1	CASSPTGSNTEAFF	TGTGCCAGCAGCCCGACAGGGAGTAACACTGAAGCTTTCTTT
TRBV2	NA	TRBJ2-7	TRBD1	CASSPYVGTAGF	TGTGCCAGCAGTCCCTACGTAGGGACAGCAGGCTTC
TRBV7-9	once	TRBJ2-7	TRBD1	CASSLVQGAYEQYF	TGTGCCAGCAGCTTAGTTCAGGGGGCCTACGAGCAGTACTTC
TRBV28	NA	TRBJ1-1	TRBD1	CASSSESIQGLNTEAFF	TGTGCCAGCAGCTCAGAGTCCATACAGGGGTTGAACACTGAAGCTTTCTTT
TRBV9	NA	TRBJ2-5	TRBD2	CASSPGLAGETQYF	TGTGCCAGCAGCCCGGGACTAGCGGGAGAGACCCAGTACTTC
TRBV11-2	NA	TRBJ2-1	NA	CASSRSSSRTLNEQFF	TGTGCCAGCAGCCGGTCATCCAGTCGGACTTTAAATGAGCAGTTCTTC
TRBV30	NA	TRBJ2-1	TRBD2	CAWSVPGTSGRGTYNEQFF	TGTGCCTGGAGTGTACCTGGGACTAGCGGGAGGGGGACCTACAATGAGCAGTTCTTC
TRBV28	NA	TRBJ2-4	TRBD1	CASSLEPGQVFLAKNIQYF	TGTGCCAGCAGTTTAGAACCGGGACAGGTATTTCTTGCCAAAAACATTCAGTACTTC
TRBV28	NA	TRBJ2-5	NA	CASRGGAEQETQYF	TGTGCCAGCAGGGGGGGGGCAGAACAAGAGACCCAGTACTTC
TRBV28	NA	TRBJ2-5	TRBD2	CASSLFGGREILTETQYF	TGTGCCAGCAGTTTATTTGGTGGGCGGGAGATTTTGACAGAGACCCAGTACTTC
TRBV28	NA	TRBJ2-5	NA	CASSLGAQETQYF	TGTGCCAGCAGTTTGGGAGCACAAGAGACCCAGTACTTC
TRBV11-1	NA	TRBJ1-1	NA	CASSLTGHTEAFF	TGTGCCAGCAGCTTAACAGGACACACTGAAGCTTTCTTT
TRBV28	few	TRBJ2-3	NA	CASSLYRGTGTDTQYF	TGTGCCAGCAGTTTATACCGCGGGACAGGCACAGATACGCAGTATTTT
TRBV5-1	NA	TRBJ1-2	NA	CASSSTGEGYGYTF	TGCGCCAGCAGCTCGACCGGGGAGGGCTATGGCTACACCTTC
TRBV5-4	NA	TRBJ2-1	TRBD2	CASSLGGTSGRKRNEQFF	TGTGCCAGCAGCTTGGGAGGGACTAGCGGGAGAAAGAGGAATGAGCAGTTCTTC
TRBV6-6	NA	TRBJ2-5	NA	CASSSHYGSRRETQYF	TGTGCCAGCAGTTCCCACTACGGTTCGCGGCGGGAGACCCAGTACTTC
TRBV6-5	NA	TRBJ2-1	NA	CASSQDLSSYNEQFF	TGTGCCAGCAGTCAAGATCTCAGCTCCTACAATGAGCAGTTCTTC
TRBV19	NA	TRBJ1-5	NA	CASSRDINQPQHF	TGTGCCAGTAGCCGGGACATAAATCAGCCCCAGCATTTT
TRBV7-8	NA	TRBJ2-1	TRBD2	CASSFGLAGRAEQFF	TGTGCCAGCAGCTTCGGACTAGCGGGAAGGGCTGAGCAGTTCTTC